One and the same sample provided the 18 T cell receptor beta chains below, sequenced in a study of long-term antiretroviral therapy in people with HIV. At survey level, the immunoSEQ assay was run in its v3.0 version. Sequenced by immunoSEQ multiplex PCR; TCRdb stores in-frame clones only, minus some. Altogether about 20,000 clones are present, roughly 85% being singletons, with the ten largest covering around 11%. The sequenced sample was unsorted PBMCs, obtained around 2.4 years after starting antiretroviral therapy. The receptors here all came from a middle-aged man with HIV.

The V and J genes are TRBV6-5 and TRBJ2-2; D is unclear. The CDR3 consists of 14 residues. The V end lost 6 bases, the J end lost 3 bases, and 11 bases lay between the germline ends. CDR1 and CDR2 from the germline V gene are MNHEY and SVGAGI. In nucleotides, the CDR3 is TGTGCCAGCAGGCCCTTGACGGACACCGGGGAGCTGTTTTTT. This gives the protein CASRPLTDTGELFF.

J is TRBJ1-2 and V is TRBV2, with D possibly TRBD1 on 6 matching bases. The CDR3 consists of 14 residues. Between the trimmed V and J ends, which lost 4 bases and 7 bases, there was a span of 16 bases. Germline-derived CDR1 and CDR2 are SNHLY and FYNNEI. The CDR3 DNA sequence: TGTGCCAGCAGTGGCCTAAGGGGGAACATTGGCTACACCTTC. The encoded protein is CASSGLRGNIGYTF.

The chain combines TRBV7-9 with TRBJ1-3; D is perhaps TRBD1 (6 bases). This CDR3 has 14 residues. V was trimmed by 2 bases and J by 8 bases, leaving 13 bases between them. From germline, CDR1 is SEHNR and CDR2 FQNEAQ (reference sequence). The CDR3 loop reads CASSLNTGLDTIYF. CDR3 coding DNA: TGTGCCAGCAGCTTAAATACAGGGCTCGACACCATATATTTT.

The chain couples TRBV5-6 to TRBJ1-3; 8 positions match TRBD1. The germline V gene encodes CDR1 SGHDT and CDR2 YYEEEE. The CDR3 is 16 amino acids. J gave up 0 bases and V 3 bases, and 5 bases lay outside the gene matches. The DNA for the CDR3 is TGTGCCAGCAGCTGGGGACAGGCGGACTCTGGAAACACCATATATTTT. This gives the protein CASSWGQADSGNTIYF.

The CDR3 DNA reads as TGTGCCAGCAGCTTAGTTGGTCGGTGGGGAGGTTATGGCTACACCTTC. It specifies CASSLVGRWGGYGYTF. The chain carries TRBV7-2 and TRBJ1-2, with D uncertain. V lost 1 base to trimming and J lost 5 bases, with 17 bases between them. Germline V gives CDR1 SGHTA, CDR2 FQGNSA. The CDR3 covers 16 residues. Full variable domain (outside the CDR3, taken from reference TRBV7-2 and TRBJ1-2): GAGVSQSPSNKVTEKGKDVELRCDPISGHTALYWYRQSLGQGLEFLIYFQGNSAPDKSGLPSDRFSAERTGGSVSTLTIQRTQQEDSAVYLCASSLVGRWGGYGYTFGSGTRLTVV.

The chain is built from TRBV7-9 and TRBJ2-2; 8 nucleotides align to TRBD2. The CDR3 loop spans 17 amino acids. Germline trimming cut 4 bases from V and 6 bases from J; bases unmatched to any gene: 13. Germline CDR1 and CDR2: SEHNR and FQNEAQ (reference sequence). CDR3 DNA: TGTGCCAGCAGCTCCATCCTTAGCGGGATGGTCCCCGGGGAGCTGTTTTTT. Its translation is CASSSILSGMVPGELFF.

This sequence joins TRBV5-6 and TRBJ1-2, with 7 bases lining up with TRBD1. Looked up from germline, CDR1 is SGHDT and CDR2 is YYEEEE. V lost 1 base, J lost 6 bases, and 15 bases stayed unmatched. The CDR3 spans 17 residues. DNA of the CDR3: TGTGCCAGCAGCTTGCAGGGGGTACAGGGTATGGTCGATGGCTACACCTTC. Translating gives CASSLQGVQGMVDGYTF.

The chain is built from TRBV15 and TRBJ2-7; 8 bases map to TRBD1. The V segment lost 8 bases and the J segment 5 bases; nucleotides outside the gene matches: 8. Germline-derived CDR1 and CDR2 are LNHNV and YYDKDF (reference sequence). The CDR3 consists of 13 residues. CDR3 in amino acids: CATRLTGANEQYF. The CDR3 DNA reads TGTGCCACCCGATTGACAGGGGCGAACGAGCAGTACTTC. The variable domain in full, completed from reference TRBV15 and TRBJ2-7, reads DAMVIQNPRYQVTQFGKPVTLSCSQTLNHNVMYWYQQKSSQAPKLLFHYYDKDFNNEADTPDNFQSRRPNTSFCFLDIRSPGLGDTAMYLCATRLTGANEQYFGPGTRLTVT.

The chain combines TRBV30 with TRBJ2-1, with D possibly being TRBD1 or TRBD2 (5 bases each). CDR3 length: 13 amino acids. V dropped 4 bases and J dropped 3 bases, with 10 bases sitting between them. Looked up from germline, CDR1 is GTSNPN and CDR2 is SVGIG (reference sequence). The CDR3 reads CAWTVGVYNEQFF. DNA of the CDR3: TGTGCCTGGACCGTGGGGGTCTACAATGAGCAGTTCTTC. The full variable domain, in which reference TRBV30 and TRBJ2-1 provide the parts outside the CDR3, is SQTIHQWPATLVQPVGSPLSLECTVEGTSNPNLYWYRQAAGRGLQLLFYSVGIGQISSEVPQNLSASRPQDRQFILSSKKLLLSDSGFYLCAWTVGVYNEQFFGPGTRLTVL.

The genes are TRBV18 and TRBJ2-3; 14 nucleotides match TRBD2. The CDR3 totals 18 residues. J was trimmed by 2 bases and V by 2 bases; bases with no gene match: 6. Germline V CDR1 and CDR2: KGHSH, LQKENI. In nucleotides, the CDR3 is TGTGCCAGCTCACCAAACGGACTAGCGGGGGGAAACACAGATACGCAGTATTTT. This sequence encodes CASSPNGLAGGNTDTQYF.

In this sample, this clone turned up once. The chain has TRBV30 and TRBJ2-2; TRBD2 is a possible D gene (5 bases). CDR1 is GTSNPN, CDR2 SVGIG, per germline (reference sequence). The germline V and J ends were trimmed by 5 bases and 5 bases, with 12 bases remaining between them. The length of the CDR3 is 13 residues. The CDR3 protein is CAWDSLATGELFF. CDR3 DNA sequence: TGTGCCTGGGATAGTCTAGCAACCGGGGAGCTGTTTTTT.

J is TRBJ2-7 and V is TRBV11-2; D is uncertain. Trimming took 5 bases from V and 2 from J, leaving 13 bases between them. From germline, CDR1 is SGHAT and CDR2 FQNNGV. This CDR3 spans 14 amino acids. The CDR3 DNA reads TGTGCCAGCAGCCCCTTTTTAAGGCCCTACGAGCAGTACTTC. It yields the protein CASSPFLRPYEQYF.

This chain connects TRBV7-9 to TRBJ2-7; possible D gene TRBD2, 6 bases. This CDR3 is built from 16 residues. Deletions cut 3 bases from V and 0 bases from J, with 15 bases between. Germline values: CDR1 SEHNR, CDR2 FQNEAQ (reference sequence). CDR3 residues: CASSFGAGRVSYEQYF. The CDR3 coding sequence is TGTGCCAGCAGCTTTGGTGCGGGGCGGGTCTCCTACGAGCAGTACTTC.

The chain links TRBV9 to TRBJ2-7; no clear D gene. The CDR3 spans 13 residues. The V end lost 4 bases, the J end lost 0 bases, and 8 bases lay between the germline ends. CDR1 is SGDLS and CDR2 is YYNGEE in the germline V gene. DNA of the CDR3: TGTGCCAGCAGCATAGACACCTCCTACGAGCAGTACTTC. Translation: CASSIDTSYEQYF.

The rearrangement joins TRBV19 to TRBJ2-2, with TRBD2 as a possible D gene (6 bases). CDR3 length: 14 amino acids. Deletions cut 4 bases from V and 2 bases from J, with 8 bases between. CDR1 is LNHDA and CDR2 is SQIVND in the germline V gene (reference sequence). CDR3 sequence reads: CASSRGGNTGELFF. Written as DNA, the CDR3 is TGTGCCAGTAGTAGGGGAGGAAACACCGGGGAGCTGTTTTTT.

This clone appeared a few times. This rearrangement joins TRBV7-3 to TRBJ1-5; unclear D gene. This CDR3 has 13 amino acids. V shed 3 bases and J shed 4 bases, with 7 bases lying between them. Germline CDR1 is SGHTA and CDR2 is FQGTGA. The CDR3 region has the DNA TGTGCCAGCAGCTTTTCGGGTAATCAGCCCCAGCATTTT. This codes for CASSFSGNQPQHF.

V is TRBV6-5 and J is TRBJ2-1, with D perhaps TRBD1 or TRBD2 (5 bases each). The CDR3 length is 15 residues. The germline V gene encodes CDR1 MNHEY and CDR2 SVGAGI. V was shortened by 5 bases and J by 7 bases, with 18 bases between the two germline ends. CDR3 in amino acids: CASSHRLLGENEQFF. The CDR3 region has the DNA TGTGCCAGCAGTCACAGGCTTCTCGGGGAGAATGAGCAGTTCTTC.

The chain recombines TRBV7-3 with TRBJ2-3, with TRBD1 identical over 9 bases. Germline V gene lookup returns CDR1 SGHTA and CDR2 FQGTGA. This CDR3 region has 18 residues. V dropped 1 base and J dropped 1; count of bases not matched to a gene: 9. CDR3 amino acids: CASSLNLGQGIGTDTQYF. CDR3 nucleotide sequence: TGTGCCAGCAGCTTAAATTTGGGACAGGGAATCGGCACAGATACGCAGTATTTT.